The 9 T cell receptor beta chains listed next were all sequenced from one sample in a study of early T cells in non-severe SARS-CoV-2 infection. A single record per CDR3 protein comes from TCRdb applying MiXCR to the 5' RACE reads. This sample has tens of thousands of distinct CDR3 sequences; about 10% occur once, and the top ten carry around 4.4%. Material: whole blood. Every receptor here comes from an adult who was a healthcare worker with PCR-confirmed SARS-CoV-2 infection or an uninfected control (not recorded which).

This chain connects TRBV7-6 to TRBJ2-7, with 9 bases that match TRBD2. The CDR3 has 17 amino acids. J lost 0 bases, V lost 0 bases, and 6 bases had no gene match. Germline CDR1 reads SGHVS; CDR2 reads FNYEAQ. CDR3 in amino acids: CASSLAAAGGPSYEQYF. For the CDR3, the DNA is TGTGCCAGCAGCTTAGCCGCGGCGGGGGGGCCCTCCTACGAGCAGTACTTC.

There are many counts of this clonotype. The chain has TRBV6-4 and TRBJ1-5; 10 nucleotides line up with TRBD1. CDR3 length: 18 amino acids. Germline-derived CDR1 and CDR2 are MRHNA and SNTAGT. The J segment lost 1 base and the V segment lost 0 bases, leaving 6 bases of the junction unmatched. The CDR3 here is CASSDSKDRGSSNQPQHF. The CDR3 bases are TGTGCCAGCAGTGACTCGAAGGACAGGGGGTCGAGCAATCAGCCCCAGCATTTT.

The J gene is TRBJ2-4, the V gene TRBV2; 11 nucleotides agree with TRBD2. V was pared by 2 bases and J by 4 bases, with 10 bases of the junction left unmatched. This CDR3 is 18 amino acids long. CDR1 is SNHLY and CDR2 is FYNNEI in the germline V gene. CDR3 DNA: TGTGCCAGCAGTGAACTAGCGGGAGGACTCCGGAGGAAAAACATTCAGTACTTC. As protein: CASSELAGGLRRKNIQYF.

The V call is TRBV5-1, the J call TRBJ2-1, with D tentatively TRBD2 (5 bases). CDR3 length: 15 residues. Trimming shortened V by 2 bases and J by 0 bases, and 9 bases separated the two germline ends. Germline loops: CDR1 SGHRS, CDR2 YFSETQ. The CDR3 is CASSLEGPSYNEQFF. Written as DNA, the CDR3 is TGCGCCAGCAGCTTAGAGGGTCCCTCCTACAATGAGCAGTTCTTC.

This clonotype has at least ten counts. J is TRBJ2-1 and V is TRBV6-2 or TRBV6-3; 7 nucleotides match TRBD2. CDR1 and CDR2 (germline): MNHEY, SVGEGT. After removal of 9 bases from V and 2 bases from J, the junction contained 13 bases not matched to a gene. The CDR3 runs to 16 residues. CDR3 DNA: TGTGCCAGTTACGGGCAACTAGCGAGCCCCTACAATGAGCAGTTCTTC. Its protein is CASYGQLASPYNEQFF.

The sample holds many counts of this clonotype. This chain connects TRBV6-6 to TRBJ1-1; D ambiguous. Looked up from germline, CDR1 is MNHNY and CDR2 is SVGAGI (reference sequence). The CDR3 contains 15 residues. Trimming shortened V by 5 bases and J by 1 base, and 14 bases separated the two germline ends. The CDR3 sequence is CASSPTRAGNTEAFF. CDR3 coding DNA: TGTGCCAGCAGTCCAACGAGGGCGGGGAACACTGAAGCTTTCTTT.

This clonotype was picked up a small number of times. This chain connects TRBV28 to TRBJ1-2, with TRBD1 identical over 7 bases. The CDR3 is 12 amino acids. Looked up from germline, CDR1 is MDHEN and CDR2 is SYDVKM. CDR3 loop: CAINRGNYGYTF. In DNA form, the CDR3 reads TGTGCTATAAACAGGGGAAACTATGGCTACACCTTC.

In this sample, this clonotype turned up many times. J is TRBJ1-1 and V is TRBV19; D is unresolved. Germline V gene sequence: CDR1 LNHDA, CDR2 SQIVND (reference sequence). The CDR3 is 13 amino acids. V gave up 3 bases and J gave up 4 bases, with 9 bases separating them. The CDR3 loop reads CASSISRGTEAFF. The CDR3, as DNA: TGTGCCAGTAGTATTAGTCGTGGCACTGAAGCTTTCTTT.

This clonotype was observed many times. This sequence joins TRBV7-8 and TRBJ1-2, with D maybe TRBD1 (6 bases). The ends were cut back, 1 base at V and 6 bases at J, with 9 bases in the middle. Germline assignment: CDR1 SGHVS and CDR2 FQNEAQ. CDR3 length equals 13 residues. Here the CDR3 reads CASSLVQGNGYTF. The CDR3 DNA is TGTGCCAGCAGCTTAGTACAGGGTAATGGCTACACCTTC.